These 11 T cell receptor beta chains were all obtained from the same sample, sequenced in a study of T cell repertoires in cytomegalovirus infection. TCRdb re-called the reads with MiXCR, one entry per CDR3 protein. The sample yields about 400,000 distinct CDR3 sequences, less than 20% seen once. The sequencing sample was made of PBMCs. Every receptor here comes from a human donor in good health (CMV status not recorded). Some clones in this sample may be carry-over from other donors' samples.

Ten or more counts support this clonotype. The gene calls are TRBV5-6 and TRBJ1-5; D is undetermined. In germline, CDR1 is SGHDT, CDR2 YYEEEE. The CDR3 length is 16 residues. V was pared by 4 bases and J by 0 bases, with 14 bases between. The CDR3 sequence is CASSKGNPYSNQPQHF. Written as DNA, the CDR3 is TGTGCCAGCAGCAAAGGGAACCCCTATAGCAATCAGCCCCAGCATTTT.

This clonotype has at least ten counts. J is TRBJ2-7 and V is TRBV7-8; 9 bases line up with TRBD1. The CDR3 sequence is 17 residues long. Germline assignment: CDR1 SGHVS and CDR2 FQNEAQ. The V gene end was trimmed by 2 bases and the J gene end by 5 bases; junction bases not matched to a gene: 13. The CDR3: CASSLYPLGTGTNEQYF. The CDR3 coding sequence is TGTGCCAGCAGCTTATACCCTTTGGGGACAGGGACGAACGAGCAGTACTTC.

This clonotype came up a few times. This chain uses TRBV7-9 with TRBJ1-2; D gene unclear. CDR1 and CDR2 (germline): SEHNR, FQNEAQ (reference sequence). The CDR3 is made up of 13 amino acids. Trimming took 1 base from V and 0 from J, leaving 3 bases between them. This chain's CDR3 is CASSLEANYGYTF. DNA of the CDR3: TGTGCCAGCAGCTTAGAGGCTAACTATGGCTACACCTTC.

This clonotype was observed at least ten times. The V and J genes are TRBV12-3 or TRBV12-4 and TRBJ1-5; D ambiguous. V lost 3 bases and J lost 5, with 11 bases in between. The CDR3 extends over 14 amino acids. The CDR3: CASSFGPLDQPQHF. DNA for the CDR3: TGTGCCAGCAGTTTCGGACCGCTCGATCAGCCCCAGCATTTT.

The CDR3 here is CASSLWDEETQYF. The CDR3 nucleotides read TGTGCCAGCAGCCTTTGGGATGAGGAGACCCAGTACTTC. J is TRBJ2-5 and V is TRBV5-5; no definite D call. Germline V gene sequence: CDR1 SGHKS, CDR2 YYEKEE (reference sequence). This CDR3 has 13 amino acids. The V and J ends lost 4 bases and 5 bases respectively, with 12 bases between them. The complete variable domain, with remaining parts taken from reference TRBV5-5 and TRBJ2-5, reads DAGVTQSPTHLIKTRGQQVTLRCSPISGHKSVSWYQQVLGQGPQFIFQYYEKEERGRGNFPDRFSARQFPNYSSELNVNALLLGDSALYLCASSLWDEETQYFGPGTRLLVL.

In its sample, this clonotype was seen many times. The V call is TRBV7-2, the J call TRBJ1-2, with no clear D. V shed 4 bases and J shed 0 bases, with 15 bases lying between them. CDR3 length: 16 residues. Germline V gene lookup returns CDR1 SGHTA and CDR2 FQGNSA. The CDR3 reads CASSSQSGNANYGYTF. CDR3 bases: TGTGCCAGCAGCTCCCAGTCGGGGAATGCTAACTATGGCTACACCTTC.

This clonotype was counted a few times. The V and J genes are TRBV6-2 or TRBV6-3 and TRBJ2-5, with D tentatively TRBD2 (6 bases). This CDR3 contains 12 residues. Deletions cut 6 bases from V and 5 bases from J, with 10 bases between. Germline assignment: CDR1 MNHEY and CDR2 SVGEGT. CDR3 region: CASSRGLETQYF. The CDR3 coding sequence is TGTGCCAGCAGCCGGGGGTTGGAGACCCAGTACTTC.

This chain joins TRBV20-1 and TRBJ2-1, with 10 bases matching TRBD2. V shed 6 bases, J shed 2 bases, and the junction held 7 bases outside the gene matches. Germline loops: CDR1 DFQATT, CDR2 SNEGSKA (reference sequence). This CDR3 comprises 15 residues. The CDR3 spells CSAPLTSGAYNEQFF. The DNA for the CDR3 is TGCAGTGCGCCGCTAACTAGCGGGGCCTACAATGAGCAGTTCTTC.

This clonotype has only a few counts. The rearrangement joins TRBV7-2 to TRBJ1-1, with D possibly TRBD1 on 5 matching bases. This CDR3 contains 15 residues. The V end was cut by 2 bases, the J end by 4 bases, with 14 bases between. Germline CDR1 SGHTA, CDR2 FQGNSA. The CDR3 is CASSLRGGTSTEAFF. The DNA of the CDR3 is TGTGCCAGCAGCTTACGGGGGGGGACGAGCACTGAAGCTTTCTTT. Filled out from reference TRBV7-2 and TRBJ1-1, the complete variable domain reads GAGVSQSPSNKVTEKGKDVELRCDPISGHTALYWYRQSLGQGLEFLIYFQGNSAPDKSGLPSDRFSAERTGGSVSTLTIQRTQQEDSAVYLCASSLRGGTSTEAFFGQGTRLTVV.

This clonotype was found many times. This chain connects TRBV12-3 or TRBV12-4 to TRBJ2-5; 10 bases match TRBD2. CDR3 size: 15 residues. With 3 bases clipped from V and 1 base from J, the junction kept 2 bases outside the gene matches. DNA for the CDR3: TGTGCCAGCAGTTTCCTAGCGGGAGTCCAAGAGACCCAGTACTTC. Translating it yields CASSFLAGVQETQYF.

This clonotype was counted a few times. The gene calls are TRBV27 and TRBJ2-5; 8 nucleotides agree with TRBD1. Germline CDR1 and CDR2: MNHEY and SMNVEV (reference sequence). The CDR3 has 18 residues. J was trimmed by 1 base and V by 4 bases; bases with no gene match: 14. For the CDR3, the DNA is TGTGCCAGCAGTTCCTCGCTTTTACCCGGACAGGGCCAAGAGACCCAGTACTTC. Translation gives CASSSSLLPGQGQETQYF.